This section outlines one T cell receptor beta chain sequence together with its context. These data belong to a study of blood T cell repertoires in COVID-19. Clones were sequenced by immunoSEQ multiplex PCR, and TCRdb holds only the in-frame ones, with some missing. The table shows 110,000 or so clones, with about nine tenths occurring only once. Specimen: peripheral blood. The source is a human donor in a cohort sampled during active COVID-19.

CDR3 amino acids: CASSSPRVSYNEQFF. The CDR3 DNA reads TGTGCCAGCAGTTCCCCCAGGGTATCCTACAATGAGCAGTTCTTC. The J gene is TRBJ2-1, the V gene TRBV28, with D tentatively TRBD1 (5 bases). The CDR3 has 15 amino acids. V lost 4 bases to trimming and J lost 1 base, with 11 bases between them. The germline CDR1 and CDR2 sequences are MDHEN and SYDVKM.